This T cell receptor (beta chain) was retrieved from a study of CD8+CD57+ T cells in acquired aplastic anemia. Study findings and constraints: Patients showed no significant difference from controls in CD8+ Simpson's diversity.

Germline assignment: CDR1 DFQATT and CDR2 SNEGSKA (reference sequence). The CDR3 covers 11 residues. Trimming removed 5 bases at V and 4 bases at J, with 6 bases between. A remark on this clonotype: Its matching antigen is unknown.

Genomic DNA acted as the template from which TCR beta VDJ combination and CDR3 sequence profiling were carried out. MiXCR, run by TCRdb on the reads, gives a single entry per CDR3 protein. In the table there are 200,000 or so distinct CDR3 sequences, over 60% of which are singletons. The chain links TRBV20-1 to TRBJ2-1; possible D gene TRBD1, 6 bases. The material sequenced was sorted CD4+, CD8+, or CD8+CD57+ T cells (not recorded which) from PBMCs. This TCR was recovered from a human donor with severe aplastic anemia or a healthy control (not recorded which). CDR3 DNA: TGCAGTGCTGGACAGTACAATGAGCAGTTCTTC. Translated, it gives CSAGQYNEQFF.